The 20 T cell receptor beta chains below come from one sample, sequenced in a study of blood T cell repertoires in COVID-19. Using immunoSEQ multiplex PCR, the repertoire was profiled, and TCRdb retains in-frame clones only, with some absent. The table records about 170,000 clones, approximately 90% of them present only once. Sequencing was performed on peripheral blood. These TCRs come from a man aged 55 to 70 with acute or convalescent COVID-19.

CDR3 residues: CASSSGGTDTQYF. The CDR3 DNA reads TGTGCCAGCAGCTCGGGAGGGACAGATACGCAGTATTTT. The chain recombines TRBV3-1 (or the pseudogene TRBV3-2) with TRBJ2-3; 8 bases map to TRBD2. J lost 3 bases, V lost 5 bases, and 1 base had no gene match. In germline, CDR1 is LGHDT, CDR2 YNNKEL (reference sequence). CDR3 length equals 13 residues.

The chain joins TRBV11-2 to TRBJ1-6; possibly TRBD1 for D (5 bases). V was cut by 3 bases and J by 9 bases, with 15 bases left in between. This CDR3 contains 15 residues. Germline V gives CDR1 SGHAT, CDR2 FQNNGV. CDR3 residues: CASSFGGLPTSPLHF. For the CDR3, the DNA is TGTGCCAGCAGCTTTGGGGGACTCCCCACTTCACCCCTCCACTTT.

This CDR3 is CASSPISGGSKGYTF. The CDR3 bases are TGTGCCAGCAGCCCCATCTCCGGGGGATCGAAAGGCTACACCTTC. V gene TRBV9 combines with J gene TRBJ1-2; perhaps TRBD1 as D (5 bases). The CDR3 covers 15 residues. Germline V gene sequence: CDR1 SGDLS, CDR2 YYNGEE. The V gene lost 4 bases and the J gene lost 8 bases, with 21 bases spanning the gap.

V gene TRBV6-5 combines with J gene TRBJ1-5; the D gene is possibly TRBD1 (5 bases). The CDR3 totals 14 residues. Germline values: CDR1 MNHEY, CDR2 SVGAGI. Between the trimmed V and J ends, which lost 10 bases and 6 bases, there was a span of 19 bases. The CDR3 sequence: CAISRGGILQPQHF. In nucleotides, the CDR3 is TGTGCCATCTCCCGCGGGGGGATACTTCAGCCCCAGCATTTT.

The genes are TRBV30 and TRBJ1-2; 9 bases are a match to TRBD1. This CDR3 region has 17 residues. The V gene end was trimmed by 2 bases and the J gene end by 4 bases; junction bases not matched to a gene: 14. Germline CDR1 reads GTSNPN; CDR2 reads SVGIG (reference sequence). CDR3 nucleotide sequence: TGTGCCTGGAGTCCGCCCCGGACAGGGGAGGTGGGCTATGGCTACACCTTC. It codes for CAWSPPRTGEVGYGYTF.

The genes are TRBV4-1 and TRBJ2-2, with 8 nucleotides matching TRBD2. The J segment lost 0 bases and the V segment lost 3 bases, leaving 0 bases of the junction unmatched. CDR3 length equals 15 residues. Germline assignment: CDR1 MGHRA and CDR2 YSYEKL. The CDR3 protein is CASSQRGANTGELFF. As DNA, the CDR3 is TGCGCCAGCAGCCAGCGGGGGGCGAACACCGGGGAGCTGTTTTTT.

The chain uses TRBV2 and TRBJ2-3; D possibly corresponds to TRBD1 (6 bases). The germline V gene has CDR1 SNHLY and CDR2 FYNNEI. The V end was cut by 1 base, the J end by 6 bases, with 8 bases between. The CDR3 is 13 residues long. The CDR3 region is CASSEEGEDTQYF. The CDR3 DNA reads as TGTGCCAGCAGTGAAGAGGGGGAGGATACGCAGTATTTT.

The CDR3: CASSLNARNIQYF. As DNA, the CDR3 is TGTGCCAGCAGCTTAAACGCTAGAAACATTCAGTACTTC. The chain is built from TRBV11-3 and TRBJ2-4; D gene unclear. The CDR3 contains 13 residues. The V end lost 2 bases, the J end lost 6 bases, and 8 bases lay between the germline ends. Germline V lookup: CDR1 SGHNT, CDR2 YENEEA.

This clone occurred a few times. This rearrangement joins TRBV6-6 to TRBJ2-5, with TRBD1 identical over 7 bases. The trim removed 5 bases at V and 5 bases at J, leaving 8 bases unmatched. CDR1 MNHNY and CDR2 SVGAGI come from the germline V gene (reference sequence). The CDR3 runs to 14 residues. CDR3 DNA sequence: TGTGCCAGCAGTCCGAGACAGGGTTGGGAGACCCAGTACTTC. This gives the protein CASSPRQGWETQYF.

J is TRBJ1-2 and V is TRBV7-2; maybe TRBD1 (5 bases). CDR1 is SGHTA and CDR2 is FQGNSA in the germline V gene. Trimming pared 4 bases from V and 5 bases from J, leaving 8 bases between. The CDR3 sequence is 12 residues long. The DNA of the CDR3 is TGTGCCAGCAGCTCTAGGGGATATGGCTACACCTTC. As protein: CASSSRGYGYTF.

The chain couples TRBV4-3 to TRBJ2-6, with TRBD1 matching 7 bases. The ends lost 3 bases at V and 3 bases at J; junction bases unmatched: 8. CDR1 is LGHNA and CDR2 is YSLEER in the germline V gene. This CDR3 contains 17 residues. The CDR3: CASSHQQGIFGANVLTF. CDR3 coding DNA: TGCGCCAGCAGCCATCAACAGGGGATCTTTGGGGCCAACGTCCTGACTTTC.

V and J are TRBV27 and TRBJ1-2; D gene ambiguous. This CDR3 spans 14 amino acids. Trimming shortened V by 2 bases and J by 2 bases, and 9 bases separated the two germline ends. Germline V gene lookup returns CDR1 MNHEY and CDR2 SMNVEV (reference sequence). Here the CDR3 DNA reads TGTGCCAGCAGTTTACGACCGGGAAACTATGGCTACACCTTC. Its translation is CASSLRPGNYGYTF.

This chain joins TRBV7-3 and TRBJ2-1, with D possibly matching TRBD2 (6 bases). Per germline, CDR1 SGHTA and CDR2 FQGTGA. Trimming shortened V by 3 bases and J by 6 bases, and 12 bases separated the two germline ends. The CDR3 contains 14 residues. The CDR3 DNA reads as TGTGCCAGCAGCTTGGGCGGGATCCCCAATGAGCAGTTCTTC. The encoded protein is CASSLGGIPNEQFF.

V gene TRBV28 combines with J gene TRBJ2-3; 7 positions agree with TRBD1. The CDR3 covers 14 residues. CDR1 is MDHEN and CDR2 is SYDVKM in the germline V gene. Losses at the gene ends were 5 bases for V and 2 bases for J; bases not matched to a gene: 4. The CDR3 DNA follows: TGTGCCAGCAGTCCAACAGGGGCCACAGATACGCAGTATTTT. Translated, it gives CASSPTGATDTQYF.

The CDR3 reads CASSPGLRESRNEQFF. For the CDR3, the DNA is TGTGCCAGCAGTCCGGGATTGCGGGAGTCTCGCAATGAGCAGTTCTTC. The chain employs TRBV27 and TRBJ2-1; 7 bases are shared with TRBD2. The CDR3 runs to 16 residues. J lost 6 bases, V lost 5 bases, and 13 bases had no gene match. Germline V gives CDR1 MNHEY, CDR2 SMNVEV (reference sequence).

The chain employs TRBV19 and TRBJ2-3; no firm D call. Deletions cut 2 bases from V and 2 bases from J, with 5 bases between. CDR3 size: 13 residues. CDR1 LNHDA and CDR2 SQIVND come from the germline V gene (reference sequence). The CDR3 protein is CASSILDTDTQYF. For the CDR3, the DNA is TGTGCCAGTAGTATACTAGACACAGATACGCAGTATTTT.

DNA of the CDR3: TGTGCCAGCAGCACCATGACAGGGGTTAGCTATGGCTACACCTTC. Translating gives CASSTMTGVSYGYTF. This chain joins TRBV7-2 and TRBJ1-2, with 8 bases fitting TRBD1. There are 15 residues in the CDR3. Germline V gene data show CDR1 as SGHTA and CDR2 as FQGNSA. V was pared by 5 bases and J by 4 bases, with 9 bases of the junction left unmatched. The variable domain in full, with the rest retrieved from reference TRBV7-2 and TRBJ1-2, is GAGVSQSPSNKVTEKGKDVELRCDPISGHTALYWYRQSLGQGLEFLIYFQGNSAPDKSGLPSDRFSAERTGGSVSTLTIQRTQQEDSAVYLCASSTMTGVSYGYTFGSGTRLTVV.

This clone was found once. The rearrangement uses TRBV30 and TRBJ1-6; D may be TRBD1 (5 bases). This CDR3 contains 17 residues. V was cut by 0 bases and J by 7 bases, with 19 bases left in between. CDR1 is GTSNPN and CDR2 is SVGIG in the germline V gene (reference sequence). The CDR3 loop reads CAWSVRVGTAENSPLHF. Here the CDR3 DNA reads TGTGCCTGGAGTGTACGAGTAGGGACTGCCGAGAATTCACCCCTCCACTTT.

The V gene is TRBV29-1, the J gene TRBJ2-3; D is perhaps TRBD1 (5 bases). The CDR3 is 17 residues long. V lost 2 bases and J 2 bases, leaving 20 bases between the germline ends. Germline CDR1 SQVTM, CDR2 ANQGSEA. This CDR3 reads CSVESAFGQGITDTQYF. The CDR3 DNA reads as TGCAGCGTTGAATCCGCCTTTGGGCAGGGCATCACAGATACGCAGTATTTT.

The rearrangement joins TRBV4-3 to TRBJ2-7, with 7 positions matching TRBD2. Germline trimming cut 0 bases from V and 3 bases from J; bases unmatched to any gene: 8. Germline CDR1 is LGHNA and CDR2 is YSLEER. The CDR3 contains 16 residues. CDR3: CASSQERDYLFYEQYF. As DNA, the CDR3 is TGCGCCAGCAGCCAAGAAAGGGACTACCTTTTCTACGAGCAGTACTTC.